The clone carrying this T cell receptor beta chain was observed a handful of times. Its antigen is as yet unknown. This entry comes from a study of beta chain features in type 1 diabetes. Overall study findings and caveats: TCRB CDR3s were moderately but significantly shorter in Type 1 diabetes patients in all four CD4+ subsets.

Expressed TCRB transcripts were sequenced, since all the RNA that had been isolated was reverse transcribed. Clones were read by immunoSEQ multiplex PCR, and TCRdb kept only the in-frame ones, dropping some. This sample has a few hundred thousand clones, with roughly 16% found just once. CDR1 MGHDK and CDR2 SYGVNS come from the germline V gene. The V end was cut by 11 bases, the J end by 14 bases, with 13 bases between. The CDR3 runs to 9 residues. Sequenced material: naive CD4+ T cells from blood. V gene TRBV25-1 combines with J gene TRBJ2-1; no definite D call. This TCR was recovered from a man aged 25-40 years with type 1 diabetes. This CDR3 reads CAGEGAEFF. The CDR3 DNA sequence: TGTGCCGGGGAAGGAGCCGAGTTCTTC.